Each of the 14 T cell receptor beta chains below was sequenced from the same sample in a study of T-cell memory formation after mild COVID-19 (dated by TCRdb to 2020 to 2022). Receptors were amplified or captured by 5' RACE. Reads for this sample came from an Illumina NovaSeq 6000. Through fastp at Q25 and MiXCR, TCRdb rebuilt clones from the public reads, retaining in-frame beta chains. Identical CDR3 protein sequences are pooled into one entry, listed with their most common genes and DNA. In this sample the table shows 450,000 to 650,000 distinct CDR3 sequences, 20% of which occur a single time. The ten biggest clones cover roughly an eighth of the sample. Sequenced sample: PBMCs or a T cell subset sorted from them (not recorded which). Receptors were obtained from an adult woman who had mild COVID-19 (a few samples of this study predate the infection). The sample titles of this study are shuffled in the database, so cell type and time point are left out; the donor was told from shared clones.

This clonotype was counted only a few times. A read error may produce the germline difference seen at one junction end. V is TRBV7-9 and J is TRBJ2-2; maybe TRBD2 (6 bases). The CDR3 runs 15 residues. Germline V gene sequence: CDR1 SEHNR, CDR2 FQNEAQ (reference sequence). The CDR3 DNA reads TGTGCCAGCACCTTAGCGGCCGCGAACACCGGGGAGCTGTTTTTT. Amino acid sequence: CASTLAAANTGELFF.

The chain couples TRBV12-3 or TRBV12-4 to TRBJ2-7, with TRBD1 matching over 11 bases. This CDR3 contains 13 residues. Germline trimming cut 6 bases from V and 6 bases from J; bases unmatched to any gene: 4. This chain's CDR3 is CASRRTGGSEQYF. The CDR3, as DNA: TGTGCCAGCAGGCGGACAGGGGGCTCCGAGCAGTACTTC.

This clonotype has only a few counts. J is TRBJ2-5 and V is TRBV6-2 or TRBV6-3, with D hard to call. Germline CDR1 is MNHEY and CDR2 is SVGEGT. The ends were cut back, 11 bases at V and 1 base at J, with 14 bases in the middle. CDR3 length equals 13 residues. The CDR3 DNA is TGTGCCGCCCGTCTGGTTGGCCAAGAGACCCAGTACTTC. This sequence encodes CAARLVGQETQYF.

This clonotype was detected a few times. This chain links TRBV5-5 with TRBJ1-4, with TRBD1 identical over 9 bases. CDR1 and CDR2 (germline): SGHKS, YYEKEE (reference sequence). The V and J ends lost 4 bases and 8 bases, in that order; junction bases with no gene match: 9. The CDR3 runs to 15 residues. The CDR3 reads CASSGTGNGDEKLFF. The DNA of the CDR3 is TGTGCCAGCAGCGGGACAGGGAACGGTGACGAAAAACTGTTTTTT.

This clonotype was observed a few times. V is TRBV27 and J is TRBJ2-6, with D tentatively TRBD2 (6 bases). CDR1 is MNHEY and CDR2 is SMNVEV in the germline V gene (reference sequence). Trimming pared 8 bases from V and 2 bases from J, leaving 13 bases between. CDR3 length equals 15 residues. CDR3 region: CASRPAGTGANVLTF. In nucleotides, the CDR3 is TGTGCCAGCCGTCCCGCGGGGACTGGGGCCAACGTCCTGACTTTC.

This clonotype was seen more than once but under ten times. The V and J genes are TRBV9 and TRBJ1-2; D may be TRBD1 (5 bases). The CDR3 runs to 14 residues. The V gene's germline CDR1 is SGDLS and CDR2 YYNGEE. The germline V and J ends were trimmed by 0 bases and 6 bases, with 12 bases remaining between them. In nucleotides, the CDR3 is TGTGCCAGCAGCGTAGGGGGACTTGGACATGGCTACACCTTC. Amino acid sequence: CASSVGGLGHGYTF.

This clonotype was picked up a small number of times. The rearrangement uses TRBV20-1 and TRBJ2-7; D assignment may be TRBD1 or TRBD2 (8 bases each). Germline CDR1 is DFQATT and CDR2 is SNEGSKA (reference sequence). The germline V and J ends were trimmed by 4 bases and 7 bases, with 26 bases remaining between them. This CDR3 spans 16 amino acids. CDR3 in DNA: TGCAGTGCTAACGACAGGGGACGGAGCGGGGGATGGGAGCAGTACTTC. Translation: CSANDRGRSGGWEQYF.

The V call is TRBV30, the J call TRBJ2-3, with D possibly called TRBD1 or TRBD2 (5 bases each). Trimming took 3 bases from V and 3 from J, leaving 7 bases between them. The length of the CDR3 is 12 residues. Per germline, CDR1 GTSNPN and CDR2 SVGIG (reference sequence). The CDR3 loop is CAWSEGTDTQYF. The CDR3 DNA reads as TGTGCCTGGAGCGAGGGGACAGATACGCAGTATTTT.

This clonotype occurred a few times. This rearrangement joins TRBV19 to TRBJ2-2, with D unclear. This CDR3 has 14 amino acids. Trimming pared 3 bases from V and 5 bases from J, leaving 10 bases between. Germline loops: CDR1 LNHDA, CDR2 SQIVND (reference sequence). The CDR3: CASSIAVSTGELFF. Here the CDR3 DNA reads TGTGCCAGTAGTATTGCGGTTTCGACCGGGGAGCTGTTTTTT.

The chain has TRBV4-1 and TRBJ2-7; D tentatively fits TRBD1 or TRBD2 (6 bases each). Germline V gives CDR1 MGHRA, CDR2 YSYEKL. The CDR3 is 15 residues long. Trimming removed 0 bases at V and 6 bases at J, with 15 bases between. CDR3 sequence: CASSQDTGAVSEQYF. The CDR3 DNA follows: TGCGCCAGCAGCCAAGATACGGGGGCGGTATCCGAGCAGTACTTC.

This clonotype was counted between two and nine times. Germline is not matched at one junction end, which may reflect a read error. This rearrangement joins TRBV5-1 to TRBJ2-7; D tentatively fits TRBD1 or TRBD2 (6 bases each). The CDR3 spans 14 residues. CDR1 and CDR2 from the germline V gene are SGHRS and YFSETQ. The chain's CDR3 is CATSKGGGIYEQYF. Here the CDR3 DNA reads TGCGCCACCAGCAAAGGAGGGGGGATCTACGAGCAGTACTTC. The full variable domain, its missing parts supplied by reference TRBV5-1 and TRBJ2-7, is KAGVTQTPRYLIKTRGQQVTLSCSPISGHRSVSWYQQTPGQGLQFLFEYFSETQRNKGNFPGRFSGRQFSNSRSEMNVSTLELGDSALYLCATSKGGGIYEQYFGPGTRLTVT.

The chain couples TRBV20-1 to TRBJ2-3, with 7 nucleotides matching TRBD2. Germline lookup yields CDR1 DFQATT and CDR2 SNEGSKA (reference sequence). The CDR3 covers 15 residues. With 2 bases clipped from V and 2 bases from J, the junction kept 7 bases outside the gene matches. The CDR3 DNA reads TGCAGTGCTAGATCTCCAGCGGGGACCACAGATACGCAGTATTTT. It encodes CSARSPAGTTDTQYF.

This clonotype was picked up a small number of times. The chain carries TRBV3-1 and TRBJ2-1; TRBD1 matches at 7 bases. The trim removed 10 bases at V and 4 bases at J, leaving 13 bases unmatched. From germline, CDR1 is LGHDT and CDR2 YNNKEL (reference sequence). The CDR3 has 15 amino acids. CDR3 amino acids: CATYHGQVWYNEQFF. The CDR3 coding sequence is TGTGCCACCTACCATGGACAGGTTTGGTACAATGAGCAGTTCTTC.

This clonotype was recorded a few times. The gene calls are TRBV27 and TRBJ2-2, with D tentatively TRBD1 or TRBD2 (7 bases each). Per the germline V gene, CDR1 is MNHEY and CDR2 is SMNVEV (reference sequence). V was shortened by 10 bases and J by 5 bases, with 20 bases between the two germline ends. The CDR3 sequence is 15 residues long. The CDR3 sequence is CATRGGRGGTGELFF. The CDR3 bases are TGTGCCACCCGAGGGGGCAGGGGAGGGACCGGGGAGCTGTTTTTT.